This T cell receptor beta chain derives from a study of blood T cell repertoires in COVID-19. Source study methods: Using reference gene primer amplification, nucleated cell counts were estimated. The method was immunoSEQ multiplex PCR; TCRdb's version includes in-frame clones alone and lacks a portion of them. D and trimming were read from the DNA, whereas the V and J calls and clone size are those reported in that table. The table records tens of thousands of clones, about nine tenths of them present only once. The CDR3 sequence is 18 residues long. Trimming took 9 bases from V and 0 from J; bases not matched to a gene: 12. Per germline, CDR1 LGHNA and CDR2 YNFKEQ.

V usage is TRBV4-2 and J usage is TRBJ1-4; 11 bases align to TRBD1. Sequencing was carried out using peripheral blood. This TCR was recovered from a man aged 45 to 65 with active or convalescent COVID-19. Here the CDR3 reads CASSSRDRGFATNEKLFF. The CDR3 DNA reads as TGTGCCAGTTCGAGCCGGGACAGGGGGTTTGCAACTAATGAAAAACTGTTTTTT.